Below are 9 T cell receptor beta chains sequenced from a single sample in a study of T-cell memory formation after mild COVID-19. TCRdb passed the 5' RACE reads through MiXCR, listing each CDR3 protein once. The sample carries 180,000 or so distinct CDR3 sequences, roughly 12% recorded once. Sequences were obtained from PBMCs or a T cell subset sorted from them (not recorded which). These receptors were obtained from a man in his late teens or twenties who had mild COVID-19 (a few samples of this study predate the infection). Cell type and time point are not known.

This chain connects TRBV12-5 to TRBJ2-7; D might be TRBD1 (6 bases). V was cut by 0 bases and J by 1 base, with 10 bases left in between. In germline, CDR1 is LGHNT, CDR2 FRNRAP. This CDR3 region has 15 residues. For the CDR3, the DNA is TGTGCTAGTGGTTTGGTTTCAGGGGATTCCTACGAGCAGTACTTC. It translates to CASGLVSGDSYEQYF.

The gene calls are TRBV5-1 and TRBJ2-1, with TRBD1 identical over 8 bases. Germline V gene data show CDR1 as SGHRS and CDR2 as YFSETQ. The CDR3 spans 13 residues. The V segment lost 3 bases and the J segment 10 bases; nucleotides outside the gene matches: 6. The CDR3 DNA sequence: TGCGCCAGCAGCTCCGGACAGGGTTACGAGCAGTTCTTC. Translation: CASSSGQGYEQFF.

This clonotype was detected only a few times. The chain recombines TRBV5-1 with TRBJ1-1, with 7 bases fitting TRBD1. This CDR3 has 14 amino acids. V shed 2 bases and J 4 bases; nucleotides not matched to a gene: 5. Germline CDR1 and CDR2: SGHRS and YFSETQ. The CDR3 loop is CASSLGDRATEAFF. The CDR3 DNA is TGCGCCAGCAGCTTAGGCGACAGGGCCACTGAAGCTTTCTTT.

This clonotype was found a few times. This chain links TRBV7-6 with TRBJ1-3; D gene ambiguous. This CDR3 spans 14 amino acids. V lost 5 bases to trimming and J lost 4 bases, with 12 bases between them. CDR1 is SGHVS, CDR2 FNYEAQ, per germline. Here the CDR3 reads CASSRPGIGNTIYF. CDR3 bases: TGTGCCAGCAGCCGCCCGGGAATAGGAAACACCATATATTTT.

This chain uses TRBV5-1 with TRBJ2-3, with 10 bases lining up with TRBD2. V trimming: 0 bases; J trimming: 5 bases; junction bases outside the gene matches: 0. This CDR3 has 14 amino acids. CDR1 SGHRS and CDR2 YFSETQ come from the germline V gene. Written as DNA, the CDR3 is TGCGCCAGCAGCTTGGTAGCGGGGGGAGATACGCAGTATTTT. Translated: CASSLVAGGDTQYF.

The chain's CDR3 is CSAARGLNTEAFF. The CDR3 DNA sequence: TGCAGTGCTGCGAGGGGCCTTAACACTGAAGCTTTCTTT. The chain carries TRBV20-1 and TRBJ1-1, with a weak D call TRBD1 (5 bases). The V end was cut by 5 bases, the J end by 2 bases, with 12 bases between. This CDR3 spans 13 amino acids. The germline gives CDR1 DFQATT, CDR2 SNEGSKA (reference sequence).

This clonotype was counted only a few times. The chain has TRBV3-1 and TRBJ1-3; D may be TRBD1 (5 bases). Germline V gene lookup returns CDR1 LGHDT and CDR2 YNNKEL (reference sequence). The V end was cut by 4 bases, the J end by 5 bases, with 12 bases between. The CDR3 length is 14 residues. CDR3 amino acids: CASSPWTGRNTIYF. DNA of the CDR3: TGTGCCAGCAGCCCTTGGACGGGACGAAACACCATATATTTT.

This rearrangement joins TRBV15 to TRBJ1-4; 8 nucleotides line up with TRBD1. CDR1 and CDR2 (germline): LNHNV, YYDKDF (reference sequence). V was clipped by 5 bases and J by 8 bases; unmatched bases: 7. The CDR3 runs 14 residues. Written as DNA, the CDR3 is TGTGCCACCAGCCGCGGACAGGGCGGGGAAAAACTGTTTTTT. The encoded protein is CATSRGQGGEKLFF. Full variable domain (remainder filled in from reference TRBV15 and TRBJ1-4): DAMVIQNPRYQVTQFGKPVTLSCSQTLNHNVMYWYQQKSSQAPKLLFHYYDKDFNNEADTPDNFQSRRPNTSFCFLDIRSPGLGDTAMYLCATSRGQGGEKLFFGSGTQLSVL.

The V call is TRBV5-1, the J call TRBJ1-1; 7 nucleotides align to TRBD1. CDR1 is SGHRS and CDR2 is YFSETQ in the germline V gene. CDR3 length: 14 amino acids. With 2 bases clipped from V and 4 bases from J, the junction kept 5 bases outside the gene matches. The CDR3 region is CASSLTGAGTEAFF. In nucleotides, the CDR3 is TGCGCCAGCAGCTTAACAGGGGCGGGCACTGAAGCTTTCTTT. The variable domain in full, with the rest retrieved from reference TRBV5-1 and TRBJ1-1, is KAGVTQTPRYLIKTRGQQVTLSCSPISGHRSVSWYQQTPGQGLQFLFEYFSETQRNKGNFPGRFSGRQFSNSRSEMNVSTLELGDSALYLCASSLTGAGTEAFFGQGTRLTVV.